This entry lists 10 T cell receptor beta chains sequenced from one sample in a study of CD8 T cells in ankylosing spondylitis. TCRdb ran MiXCR on the 5' RACE reads and lists one entry per CDR3 protein. This sample has some 39,000 distinct CDR3 sequences; about an eighth occur once, and the top ten carry around 33%. Sequencing was performed on synovial fluid, either unsorted or a sorted T cell fraction (not recorded which). These receptors all stem from a male donor with ankylosing spondylitis.

In the case of this clonotype: This may stem from a read error, because a much larger clone lies one nucleotide away. The rearrangement links TRBV6-1 to TRBJ2-3, with 11 bases that match TRBD2. CDR3 length equals 15 residues. Trimming took 1 base from V and 4 from J; bases not matched to a gene: 1. The germline CDR1 and CDR2 sequences are MNHNS and SASEGT. DNA for the CDR3: TGTGCCAGCAGTGAAGTAGCGGGGGGGCCAGATACGCAGTATTTT. Translating gives CASSEVAGGPDTQYF.

The V call is TRBV7-2, the J call TRBJ2-5, with unresolved D. Germline V lookup: CDR1 SGHTA, CDR2 FQGNSA. Trimming took off 1 base at V and 4 bases at J, with 10 bases between the two ends. CDR3 length equals 14 residues. CDR3 sequence reads: CASSLVGALETQYF. CDR3 nucleotides: TGTGCCAGCAGCTTAGTCGGAGCCTTAGAGACCCAGTACTTC.

This clonotype was picked up many times. DNA of the CDR3: TGTGCCACGGGCCCCGGGGAGCAGTACTTC. Amino acid sequence: CATGPGEQYF. The chain recombines TRBV10-3 with TRBJ2-7; D remains ambiguous. This CDR3 spans 10 amino acids. The germline V gene encodes CDR1 ENHRY and CDR2 SYGVKD. Trimming removed 10 bases from V and 7 bases from J, with 11 bases in between.

This clonotype appeared a few times. This chain links TRBV7-9 with TRBJ1-1; 7 nucleotides agree with TRBD1. V was pared by 7 bases and J by 1 base, with 6 bases of the junction left unmatched. This CDR3 region has 14 residues. Germline assignment: CDR1 SEHNR and CDR2 FQNEAQ (reference sequence). The CDR3 spells CASTPGQRNTEAFF. The CDR3 nucleotides are TGTGCCAGCACCCCGGGACAGAGGAACACTGAAGCTTTCTTT.

The chain recombines TRBV7-9 with TRBJ1-2; D is possibly TRBD1 (5 bases). The CDR3 sequence is 17 residues long. The germline V and J ends were trimmed by 5 bases and 1 base, with 20 bases remaining between them. CDR1 and CDR2 (germline): SEHNR, FQNEAQ (reference sequence). The CDR3 sequence: CASSAGAEVGFNYGYTF. CDR3 sequence (DNA): TGTGCCAGCAGCGCCGGGGCGGAGGTTGGTTTTAACTATGGCTACACCTTC.

The gene calls are TRBV5-7 and TRBJ1-5; tentatively, D is TRBD1 (6 bases). TRBV5-7 is filed as an ORF, its function uncertain. V was cut by 3 bases and J by 0 bases, with 13 bases left in between. The CDR3 extends over 16 amino acids. CDR3: CASSWLGGYSNQPQHF. CDR3 sequence (DNA): TGTGCCAGCAGCTGGTTAGGGGGGTATAGCAATCAGCCCCAGCATTTT.

The chain carries TRBV20-1 and TRBJ1-1; D is undetermined. Germline assignment: CDR1 DFQATT and CDR2 SNEGSKA (reference sequence). There are 11 residues in the CDR3. V gave up 2 bases and J gave up 7 bases, with 8 bases separating them. The DNA of the CDR3 is TGCAGTGCTAGATGGGATTATGAAGCTTTCTTT. This gives the protein CSARWDYEAFF.

This clonotype turned up a few times. This chain joins TRBV20-1 and TRBJ2-2; D is perhaps TRBD1 (6 bases). CDR1 is DFQATT, CDR2 SNEGSKA, per germline (reference sequence). The CDR3 extends over 15 amino acids. CDR3 amino acids: CSLISSTGNTGELFF. In DNA form, the CDR3 reads TGCAGCCTCATTTCATCGACAGGGAACACCGGGGAGCTGTTTTTT.

The V and J genes are TRBV3-1 and TRBJ1-5; 7 positions agree with TRBD1. This CDR3 spans 14 amino acids. The germline gives CDR1 LGHDT, CDR2 YNNKEL (reference sequence). The V and J ends lost 4 bases and 6 bases, in that order; junction bases with no gene match: 6. The CDR3 sequence: CASSRGQVSQPQHF. In DNA, the CDR3 is TGTGCCAGCAGCCGAGGACAGGTCAGTCAGCCCCAGCATTTT.

The chain is built from TRBV24-1 and TRBJ2-2, with 7 bases aligning to TRBD1. CDR1 KGHDR and CDR2 SFDVKD come from the germline V gene. Germline trimming cut 3 bases from V and 5 bases from J; bases unmatched to any gene: 5. The length of the CDR3 is 15 residues. This chain's CDR3 is CATSDRDRETGELFF. The DNA for the CDR3 is TGTGCCACCAGTGATCGCGACAGGGAGACCGGGGAGCTGTTTTTT.